This T cell receptor (beta chain) was identified in a study of T cells in Graves' hyperthyroidism and ophthalmopathy (dated by TCRdb to the late 2010s). As for the study more broadly: Peripheral blood was collected at initial diagnosis, before any treatment. In several Graves' hyperthyroidism patients, the study also compared T-cell repertoires from thyroid tissue with T-cell repertoires from blood. Once sampling was done, hyperthyroidism patients were given methimazole at a starting dose of 30 mg daily, whereas ophthalmopathy patients were given high-dose intravenous methylprednisolone. A discovery cohort of about a hundred patients, about 40 with Graves' ophthalmopathy and 55 to 60 with stable Graves' hyperthyroidism, was used to find distinguishing TCR V-J signatures. Prospective prediction of ophthalmopathy was tested in an independent validation cohort consisting of 18 hyperthyroidism patients and around 16 patients who later progressed to ophthalmopathy. For training and testing, the approximately 92 patients in the discovery cohort were randomly divided in a 7:3 ratio. According to the paper, TCR Vbeta CDR3 sequencing was carried out on approximately 140 peripheral blood samples, which came from around 43 ophthalmopathy, 70 to 80 hyperthyroidism and roughly 17 progressor patients. The study at large found these results: In validation, progression to ophthalmopathy was predicted by the model with 70% to 71% sensitivity and just over 72% specificity, a median of 6.5 months before onset. Ophthalmopathy was separated from stable hyperthyroidism by a 13 V-J signature model, with approximately 85% sensitivity and around 81% specificity obtained in cross-validation and 80%/75% obtained in testing. No statistical method was used to fix the sample size in advance, and group allocation was not hidden from the investigators. Blood samples also contained most of the expanded thyroid clonotypes (frequency above 0.001), which suggests that blood repertoires may reflect thyroid immune responses.

The CDR3 sequence holds 12 residues, the cysteine and phenylalanine included. Of all the DNA, just the CDR3 is kept, 36 bases in frame from base 1. CDR1 MGHDK and CDR2 SYGVNS were looked up in the germline V gene. V is reduced by 1 base and J by 13 bases, leaving a spacing of 12 bases between them. A patient counted as having stable Graves' hyperthyroidism if no progression to ophthalmopathy occurred over 18 months of follow-up. The hyperthyroidism patients were between 18 and 65 years old and newly diagnosed, with a disease duration of less than 2 months. The study excluded patients with uncontrolled infections, other autoimmune diseases, pregnancy or lactation. Diagnoses relied on clinical symptoms, serum thyroxine and TRAb, thyroid ultrasound and orbital computed tomography. PBMCs were separated from 8 to 10 ml of fresh peripheral blood using Ficoll-Paque density gradient centrifugation. Trizol reagent was used to extract total RNA, and RNA quality was then checked on an Agilent 2100 Bioanalyzer.

This clonotype was seen a handful of times. The antigen it binds to is not known. No much larger clonotype is one base removed from it; base qualities were not supplied. TCR beta CDR3 regions were amplified from RNA transcripts. For the first round of RT-PCR on the TCR CDR3, the HTBI primer set was used together with the Qiagen OneStep RT-PCR kit. A second multiplex PCR round built the libraries, followed by size selection and purification. Libraries were sequenced paired-end with 100 bp reads on an Illumina HiSeq2000. Per the original workflow: Raw data were processed with SOAPnuke, discarding reads with adapters, uncalled bases, mean Phred below 15, or no exact constant-primer or identifier match. High-quality paired reads were merged using COPE v1.2.5, and each unique nucleotide sequence was defined as a clonotype. Clonotypes were aligned to IMGT TRBV, TRBD and TRBJ reference segments using MiTCR v1.1. Analysis was restricted to V-J combinations with a frequency above 0.0001, which covered about 99% of repertoires. The TCS score was defined as F50 (clonal expansion) divided by E x V (chaos), with BLOSUM62-based TCRdist calculated between CDR3 peptides within each V-J. Welch's t-statistics and random forest reduced approximately 520 V-J features to 10 to 15, which were used in a naive Bayes classifier (R e1071). TCRdb cleaned the public reads at Q25 with fastp, built clones with MiXCR and kept in-frame beta chains. A single entry per CDR3 protein holds the most common genes and DNA from its merged rows. TCRdb's processing, not the authors', yielded these V and J calls. The sample includes 650,000 to 750,000 distinct CDR3 sequences, with around 15% observed a single time. The top ten clones comprise about a tenth of the sample.

Input material: blood. This receptor was obtained from a woman aged 18 to 35 with Graves' hyperthyroidism. This sequence uses TRBV25-1 and TRBJ2-3, with the D gene uncertain. The CDR3 region: CASSESSVVEYF. The DNA reads TGTGCCAGCAGTGAATCCAGCGTGGTGGAGTATTTT.